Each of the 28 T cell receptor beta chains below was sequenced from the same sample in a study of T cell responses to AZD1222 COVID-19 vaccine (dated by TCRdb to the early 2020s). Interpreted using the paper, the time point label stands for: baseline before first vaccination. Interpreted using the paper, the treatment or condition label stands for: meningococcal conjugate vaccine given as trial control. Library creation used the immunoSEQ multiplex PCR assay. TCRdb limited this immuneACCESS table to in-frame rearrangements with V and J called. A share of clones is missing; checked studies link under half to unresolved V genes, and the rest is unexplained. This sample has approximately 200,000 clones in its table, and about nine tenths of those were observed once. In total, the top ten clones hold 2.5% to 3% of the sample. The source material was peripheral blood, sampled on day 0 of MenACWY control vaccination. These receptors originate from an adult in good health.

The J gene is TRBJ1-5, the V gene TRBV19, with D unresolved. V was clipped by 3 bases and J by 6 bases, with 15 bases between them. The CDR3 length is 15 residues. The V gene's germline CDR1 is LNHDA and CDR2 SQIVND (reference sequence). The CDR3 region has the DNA TGTGCCAGTAGTATTGGTGGGGTATTCGGTCAGCCCCAGCATTTT. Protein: CASSIGGVFGQPQHF.

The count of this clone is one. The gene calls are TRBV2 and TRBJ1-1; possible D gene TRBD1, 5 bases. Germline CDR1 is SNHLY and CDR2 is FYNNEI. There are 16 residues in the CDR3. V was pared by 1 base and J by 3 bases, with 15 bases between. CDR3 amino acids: CASSEGTLGGDTEAFF. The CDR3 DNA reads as TGTGCCAGCAGTGAAGGAACCCTCGGAGGGGACACTGAAGCTTTCTTT.

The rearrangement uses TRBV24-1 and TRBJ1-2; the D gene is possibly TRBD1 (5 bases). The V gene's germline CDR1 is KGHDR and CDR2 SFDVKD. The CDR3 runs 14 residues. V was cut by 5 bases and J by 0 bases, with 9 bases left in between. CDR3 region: CATSGQGANYGYTF. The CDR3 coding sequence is TGTGCCACCAGTGGTCAGGGAGCTAACTATGGCTACACCTTC.

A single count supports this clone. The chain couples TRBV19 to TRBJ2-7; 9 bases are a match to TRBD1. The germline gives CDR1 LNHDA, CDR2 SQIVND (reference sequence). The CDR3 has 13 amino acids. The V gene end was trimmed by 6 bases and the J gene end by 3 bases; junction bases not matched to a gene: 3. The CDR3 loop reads CASSLGQGYEQYF. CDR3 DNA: TGTGCCAGTAGCCTGGGACAGGGCTACGAGCAGTACTTC.

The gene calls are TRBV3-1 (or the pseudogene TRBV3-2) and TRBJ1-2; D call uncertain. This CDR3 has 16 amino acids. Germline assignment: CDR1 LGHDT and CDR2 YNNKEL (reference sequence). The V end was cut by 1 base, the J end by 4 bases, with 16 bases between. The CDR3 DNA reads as TGTGCCAGCAGCCAAGCTTCAGTAGCTTTTGCCTATGGCTACACCTTC. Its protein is CASSQASVAFAYGYTF.

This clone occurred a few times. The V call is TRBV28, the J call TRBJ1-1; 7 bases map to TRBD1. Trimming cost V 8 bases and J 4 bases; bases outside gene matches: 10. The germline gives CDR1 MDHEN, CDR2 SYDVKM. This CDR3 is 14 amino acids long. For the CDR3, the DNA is TGTGCCAGCGGAAAGAGACAGGGAGGCACTGAAGCTTTCTTT. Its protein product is CASGKRQGGTEAFF.

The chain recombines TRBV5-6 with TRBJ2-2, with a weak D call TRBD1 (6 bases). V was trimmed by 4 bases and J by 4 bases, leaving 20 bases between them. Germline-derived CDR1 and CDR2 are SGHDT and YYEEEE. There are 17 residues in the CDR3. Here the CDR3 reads CASSVLQGPRSTGELFF. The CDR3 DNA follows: TGTGCCAGCAGCGTCCTACAGGGCCCCAGGAGCACCGGGGAGCTGTTTTTT.

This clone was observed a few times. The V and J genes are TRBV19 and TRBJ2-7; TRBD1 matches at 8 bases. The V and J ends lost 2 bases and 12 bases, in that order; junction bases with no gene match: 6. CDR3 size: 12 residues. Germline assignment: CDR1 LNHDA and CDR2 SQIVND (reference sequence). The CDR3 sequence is CASSIPGQEAYF. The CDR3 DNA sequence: TGTGCCAGTAGTATACCGGGACAGGAAGCGTACTTC.

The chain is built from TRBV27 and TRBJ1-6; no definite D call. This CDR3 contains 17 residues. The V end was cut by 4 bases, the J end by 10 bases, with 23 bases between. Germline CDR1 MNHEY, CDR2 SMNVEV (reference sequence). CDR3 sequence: CASSSQSGYGEESPLHF. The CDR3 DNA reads TGTGCCAGCAGTTCACAATCTGGGTATGGGGAAGAATCACCCCTCCACTTT.

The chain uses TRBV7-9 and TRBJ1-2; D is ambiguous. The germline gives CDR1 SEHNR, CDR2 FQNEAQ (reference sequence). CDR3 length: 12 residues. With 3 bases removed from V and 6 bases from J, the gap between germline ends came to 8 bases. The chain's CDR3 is CASSFSANGYTF. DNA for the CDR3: TGTGCCAGCAGCTTCTCGGCCAATGGCTACACCTTC.

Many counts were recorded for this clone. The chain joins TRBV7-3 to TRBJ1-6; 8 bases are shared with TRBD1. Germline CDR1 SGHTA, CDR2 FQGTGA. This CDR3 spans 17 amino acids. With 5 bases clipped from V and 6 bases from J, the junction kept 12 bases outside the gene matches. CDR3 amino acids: CASSEGGTGPFNSPLHF. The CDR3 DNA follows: TGTGCCAGCAGCGAAGGGGGGACAGGACCTTTTAATTCACCCCTCCACTTT.

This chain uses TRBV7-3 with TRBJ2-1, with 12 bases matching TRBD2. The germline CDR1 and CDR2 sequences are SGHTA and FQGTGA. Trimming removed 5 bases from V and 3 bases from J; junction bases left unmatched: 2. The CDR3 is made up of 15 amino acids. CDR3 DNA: TGTGCCAGCAGCCCACTAGCGGGGGGCTACAATGAGCAGTTCTTC. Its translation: CASSPLAGGYNEQFF.

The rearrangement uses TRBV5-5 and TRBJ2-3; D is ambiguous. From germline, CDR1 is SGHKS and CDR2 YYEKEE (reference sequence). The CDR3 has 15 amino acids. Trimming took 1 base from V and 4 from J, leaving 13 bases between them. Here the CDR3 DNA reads TGTGCCAGCAGCTTGTCTCCAAATAACGCAGATACGCAGTATTTT. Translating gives CASSLSPNNADTQYF.

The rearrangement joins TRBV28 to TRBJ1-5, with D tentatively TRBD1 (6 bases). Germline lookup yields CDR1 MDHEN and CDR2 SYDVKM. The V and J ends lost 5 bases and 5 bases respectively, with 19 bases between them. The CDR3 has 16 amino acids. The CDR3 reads CASSLSTGMGDQPQHF. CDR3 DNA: TGTGCCAGCAGTCTCTCAACAGGGATGGGCGATCAGCCCCAGCATTTT.

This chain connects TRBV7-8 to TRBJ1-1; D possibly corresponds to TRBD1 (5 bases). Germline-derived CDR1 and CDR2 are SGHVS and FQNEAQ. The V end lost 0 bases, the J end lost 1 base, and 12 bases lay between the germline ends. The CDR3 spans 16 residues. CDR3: CASSLAGVRSNTEAFF. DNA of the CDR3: TGTGCCAGCAGCTTAGCGGGGGTGAGGTCGAACACTGAAGCTTTCTTT.

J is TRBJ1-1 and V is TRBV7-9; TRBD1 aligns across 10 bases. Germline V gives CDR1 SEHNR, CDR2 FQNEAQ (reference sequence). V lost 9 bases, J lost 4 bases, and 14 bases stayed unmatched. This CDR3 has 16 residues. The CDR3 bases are TGTGCCAGTGGAGCCCGGGACAGGGGATTTGGCACTGAAGCTTTCTTT. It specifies CASGARDRGFGTEAFF.

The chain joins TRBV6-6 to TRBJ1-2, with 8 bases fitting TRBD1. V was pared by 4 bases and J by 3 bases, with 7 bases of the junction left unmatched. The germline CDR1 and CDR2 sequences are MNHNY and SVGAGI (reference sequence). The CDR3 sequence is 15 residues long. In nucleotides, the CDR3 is TGTGCCAGCAGTTCCCGACAGGGGAAGGACTATGGCTACACCTTC. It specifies CASSSRQGKDYGYTF.

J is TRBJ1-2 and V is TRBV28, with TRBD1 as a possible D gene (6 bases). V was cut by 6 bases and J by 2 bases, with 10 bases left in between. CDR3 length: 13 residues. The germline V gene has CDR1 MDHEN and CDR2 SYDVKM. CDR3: CASSSTGNYGYTF. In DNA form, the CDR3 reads TGTGCCAGCAGCTCCACAGGGAACTATGGCTACACCTTC.

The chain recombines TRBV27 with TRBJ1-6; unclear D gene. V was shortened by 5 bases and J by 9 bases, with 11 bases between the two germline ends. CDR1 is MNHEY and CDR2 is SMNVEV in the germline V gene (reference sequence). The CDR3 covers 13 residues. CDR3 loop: CASSPLMGSPLHF. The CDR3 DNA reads TGTGCCAGCAGTCCCCTAATGGGTTCACCCCTCCACTTT.

Written as DNA, the CDR3 is TGTGCCAGCAGTTTTGGGCGTAACACTGAAGCTTTCTTT. It codes for CASSFGRNTEAFF. The chain couples TRBV12-3 or TRBV12-4 to TRBJ1-1; no clear D gene. Trimming stripped 3 bases from V and 2 bases from J, with 7 bases between. The CDR3 contains 13 residues.

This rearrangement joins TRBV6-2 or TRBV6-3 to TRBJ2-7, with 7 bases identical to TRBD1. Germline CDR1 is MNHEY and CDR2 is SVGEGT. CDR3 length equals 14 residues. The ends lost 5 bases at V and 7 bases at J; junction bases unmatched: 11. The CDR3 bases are TGTGCCAGCAGTACACCCCAGACAGGGCGAGAGCAGTACTTC. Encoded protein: CASSTPQTGREQYF.

The CDR3 protein is CASYTSRTPSNEKLFF. Here the CDR3 DNA reads TGTGCCAGCTATACTTCCCGGACACCTTCTAATGAAAAACTGTTTTTT. The J gene is TRBJ1-4, the V gene TRBV2; TRBD1 is a possible D gene (5 bases). Germline CDR1 reads SNHLY; CDR2 reads FYNNEI. CDR3 length equals 16 residues. Trimming removed 8 bases from V and 3 bases from J, with 19 bases in between.

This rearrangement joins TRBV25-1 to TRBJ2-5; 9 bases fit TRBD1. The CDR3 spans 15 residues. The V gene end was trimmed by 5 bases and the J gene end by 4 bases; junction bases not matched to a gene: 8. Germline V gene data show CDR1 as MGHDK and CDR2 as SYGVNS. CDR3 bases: TGTGCCAGCAGTCCGACACCGGGACAGGGAGAGACCCAGTACTTC. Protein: CASSPTPGQGETQYF.

This CDR3 reads CASSQVRGQLVVYNEQFF. CDR3 bases: TGCGCCAGCAGCCAAGTCAGGGGGCAGCTCGTGGTCTACAATGAGCAGTTCTTC. This sequence joins TRBV4-1 and TRBJ2-1; 8 nucleotides line up with TRBD1. The CDR3 spans 18 residues. CDR1 and CDR2 (germline): MGHRA, YSYEKL. The V and J ends lost 1 base and 3 bases, in that order; junction bases with no gene match: 11.

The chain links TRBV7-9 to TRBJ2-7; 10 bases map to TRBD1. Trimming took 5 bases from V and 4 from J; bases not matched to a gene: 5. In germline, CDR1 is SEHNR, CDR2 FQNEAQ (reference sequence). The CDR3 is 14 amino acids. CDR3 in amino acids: CASSLDRGEYEQYF. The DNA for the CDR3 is TGTGCCAGCAGCCTGGACAGGGGGGAATACGAGCAGTACTTC. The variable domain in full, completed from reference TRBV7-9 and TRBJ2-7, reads DTGVSQNPRHKITKRGQNVTFRCDPISEHNRLYWYRQTLGQGPEFLTYFQNEAQLEKSRLLSDRFSAERPKGSFSTLEIQRTEQGDSAMYLCASSLDRGEYEQYFGPGTRLTVT.

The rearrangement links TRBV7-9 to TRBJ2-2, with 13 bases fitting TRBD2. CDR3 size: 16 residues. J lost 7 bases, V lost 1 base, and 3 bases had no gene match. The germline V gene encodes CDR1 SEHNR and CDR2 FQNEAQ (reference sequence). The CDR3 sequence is CASSLGTSGSDGELFF. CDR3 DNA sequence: TGTGCCAGCAGCTTAGGGACTAGCGGGAGTGACGGGGAGCTGTTTTTT.

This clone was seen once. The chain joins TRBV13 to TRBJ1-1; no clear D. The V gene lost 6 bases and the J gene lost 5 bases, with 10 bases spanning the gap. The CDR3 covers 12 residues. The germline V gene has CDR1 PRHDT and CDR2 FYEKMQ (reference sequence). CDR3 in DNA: TGTGCCAGCAGACAAATTAGGACTGAAGCTTTCTTT. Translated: CASRQIRTEAFF.

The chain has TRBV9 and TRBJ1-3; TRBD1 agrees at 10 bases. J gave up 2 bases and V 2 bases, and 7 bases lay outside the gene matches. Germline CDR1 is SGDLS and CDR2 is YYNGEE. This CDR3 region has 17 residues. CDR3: CASSVATGGFAGNTIYF. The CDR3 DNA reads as TGTGCCAGCAGCGTGGCGACAGGGGGCTTCGCTGGAAACACCATATATTTT.